What follows are 17 T cell receptor beta chains derived from one specimen sequenced in a study of spatial heterogeneity in lung cancer. TCRdb re-called the 5' RACE reads with MiXCR, one entry per CDR3 protein. The profile shows about 18,000 distinct CDR3 sequences, 7.5% of them singletons. Study findings and constraints: Intratumoral expanded alpha and beta TCR counts were found to track tumor mutation counts.

Antigen specificity for these receptors is unknown. Specified time point: sample taken at primary tumor resection. This sample comprised lung tumor tissue, obtained at surgery. The receptors stem from a male donor with early-stage non-small cell lung cancer.

This clonotype was detected many times. The genes are TRBV6-5 and TRBJ1-5; no reliable D call. The CDR3 covers 13 residues. Per germline, CDR1 MNHEY and CDR2 SVGAGI. Trimming removed 2 bases at V and 5 bases at J, with 7 bases between. The DNA of the CDR3 is TGTGCCAGCAGTTACGTGAAGGATCAGCCCCAGCATTTT. Translating it yields CASSYVKDQPQHF.

This clonotype was detected only a few times. The V call is TRBV10-1, the J call TRBJ2-2; D could derive from TRBD1 or TRBD2 (7 bases each). Trimming removed 6 bases at V and 3 bases at J, with 14 bases between. This CDR3 region has 15 residues. In germline, CDR1 is WNHNN, CDR2 SYGVQD (reference sequence). The CDR3 is CASRERDSDTGELFF. The DNA of the CDR3 is TGCGCCAGCAGGGAGCGGGACAGCGACACCGGGGAGCTGTTTTTT.

This clonotype has only a few counts. V and J are TRBV7-8 and TRBJ2-5, with 7 positions matching TRBD1. The V and J ends lost 3 bases and 4 bases, in that order; junction bases with no gene match: 5. Germline V gene sequence: CDR1 SGHVS, CDR2 FQNEAQ. This CDR3 contains 14 residues. CDR3 in DNA: TGTGCCAGCAGCTTCCTGACAGGGCTAGAGACCCAGTACTTC. As protein: CASSFLTGLETQYF.

This clonotype was seen only a few times. The chain couples TRBV5-1 to TRBJ2-7; tentative D call: TRBD1 (7 bases). The CDR3 loop spans 11 amino acids. Trimming removed 4 bases from V and 12 bases from J, with 14 bases in between. Germline V gene data show CDR1 as SGHRS and CDR2 as YFSETQ. The CDR3 region has the DNA TGCGCCAGCAGCCTCGACAGGGACTTGTACTTC. Protein: CASSLDRDLYF.

V gene TRBV30 combines with J gene TRBJ2-3, with D hard to call. The CDR3 length is 11 residues. V lost 0 bases to trimming and J lost 6 bases, with 4 bases between them. The germline V gene has CDR1 GTSNPN and CDR2 SVGIG (reference sequence). For the CDR3, the DNA is TGTGCCTGGAGTGTGACGGATACGCAGTATTTT. As protein: CAWSVTDTQYF. The full variable domain, rest sourced from reference TRBV30 and TRBJ2-3, is SQTIHQWPATLVQPVGSPLSLECTVEGTSNPNLYWYRQAAGRGLQLLFYSVGIGQISSEVPQNLSASRPQDRQFILSSKKLLLSDSGFYLCAWSVTDTQYFGPGTRLTVL.

Only a few counts were recorded for this clonotype. The chain couples TRBV9 to TRBJ2-5; 9 nucleotides align to TRBD1. V dropped 3 bases and J dropped 4; count of bases not matched to a gene: 7. This CDR3 comprises 15 residues. In germline, CDR1 is SGDLS, CDR2 YYNGEE. The CDR3 DNA reads TGTGCCAGCAGCGAGGGGACAGGGCTCCGAGAGACCCAGTACTTC. Its protein product is CASSEGTGLRETQYF. The variable domain in full, with the rest retrieved from reference TRBV9 and TRBJ2-5, is DSGVTQTPKHLITATGQRVTLRCSPRSGDLSVYWYQQSLDQGLQFLIQYYNGEERAKGNILERFSAQQFPDLHSELNLSSLELGDSALYFCASSEGTGLRETQYFGPGTRLLVL.

There are many counts of this clonotype. The chain couples TRBV28 to TRBJ1-1; D unclear. CDR3 length: 15 residues. Germline lookup yields CDR1 MDHEN and CDR2 SYDVKM. Trimming took 2 bases from V and 4 from J, leaving 14 bases between them. CDR3 sequence (DNA): TGTGCCAGCAGTTTAGAGTTAGGCGGGGTCACTGAAGCTTTCTTT. Encoded protein: CASSLELGGVTEAFF.

This clonotype was recorded many times. The rearrangement joins TRBV3-1 to TRBJ2-7; D remains ambiguous. The length of the CDR3 is 13 residues. V was shortened by 5 bases and J by 11 bases, with 19 bases between the two germline ends. CDR1 and CDR2 (germline): LGHDT, YNNKEL (reference sequence). CDR3 loop: CASSGNEIEPKYF. The DNA for the CDR3 is TGTGCCAGCAGCGGAAACGAGATTGAGCCGAAGTACTTC.

This clonotype was observed many times. The chain has TRBV28 and TRBJ2-7, with D unclear. The germline V gene encodes CDR1 MDHEN and CDR2 SYDVKM. The CDR3 covers 14 residues. Trimming pared 6 bases from V and 0 bases from J, leaving 12 bases between. The CDR3 here is CASSPDASSYEQYF. The CDR3 DNA reads as TGTGCCAGCAGCCCGGACGCCAGCTCCTACGAGCAGTACTTC.

The sample holds many counts of this clonotype. This rearrangement joins TRBV25-1 to TRBJ1-2; 7 nucleotides align to TRBD1. V was pared by 3 bases and J by 9 bases, with 10 bases of the junction left unmatched. The CDR3 consists of 14 residues. Germline CDR1 reads MGHDK; CDR2 reads SYGVNS. DNA of the CDR3: TGTGCCAGCAGTGACGTGCAGGGGGTACATCGCTACACCTTC. This gives the protein CASSDVQGVHRYTF.

In its sample, this clonotype was seen many times. The chain carries TRBV11-2 and TRBJ2-5; 13 bases match TRBD2. Trimming at V came to 5 bases and at J to 1 base, leaving 1 base not matched to a gene. There are 15 residues in the CDR3. Germline loops: CDR1 SGHAT, CDR2 FQNNGV. The DNA of the CDR3 is TGTGCCAGCAGCCGACTAGCGGGGGGCCAAGAGACCCAGTACTTC. Encoded protein: CASSRLAGGQETQYF.

This clonotype was counted ten times or more. The chain couples TRBV30 to TRBJ2-5, with D perhaps assigned TRBD1 or TRBD2 (5 bases each). The CDR3 has 13 amino acids. Germline lookup yields CDR1 GTSNPN and CDR2 SVGIG (reference sequence). V lost 0 bases and J lost 6, with 11 bases in between. CDR3 in DNA: TGTGCCTGGAGTGTTTCACGGGGACAGACCCAGTACTTC. Translated, it gives CAWSVSRGQTQYF.

Ten or more counts support this clonotype. The chain uses TRBV28 and TRBJ2-5; D is ambiguous. The CDR3 is made up of 15 amino acids. From germline, CDR1 is MDHEN and CDR2 SYDVKM. The V end lost 5 bases, the J end lost 3 bases, and 16 bases lay between the germline ends. The CDR3 here is CASSPTRREKETQYF. Written as DNA, the CDR3 is TGTGCCAGCAGTCCAACAAGACGCGAAAAAGAGACCCAGTACTTC.

In its sample, this clonotype was seen many times. V is TRBV29-1 and J is TRBJ2-7; D may be TRBD2 (7 bases). V gave up 7 bases and J gave up 5 bases, with 12 bases separating them. The CDR3 sequence is 11 residues long. CDR1 SQVTM and CDR2 ANQGSEA come from the germline V gene. In DNA form, the CDR3 reads TGCAGCGGAGGAGGGGGGGACGAGCAGTACTTC. Translating gives CSGGGGDEQYF.

This clonotype was observed many times. The chain employs TRBV3-1 and TRBJ2-5, with TRBD2 identical over 10 bases. CDR3 length: 15 amino acids. J gave up 9 bases and V 1 base, and 8 bases lay outside the gene matches. CDR1 is LGHDT, CDR2 YNNKEL, per germline (reference sequence). The CDR3 region is CASSQGIQRGGPQYF. In nucleotides, the CDR3 is TGTGCCAGCAGCCAAGGTATCCAGCGGGGGGGCCCCCAGTACTTC.

As concerns this clonotype: Compared with germline, one end of the junction differs, possibly owing to a read error. The chain has TRBV10-3 and TRBJ2-4; 10 nucleotides agree with TRBD1. CDR3 length: 14 amino acids. The germline CDR1 and CDR2 sequences are ENHRY and SYGVKD. The CDR3 spells CAISGGTGDNIQYF. CDR3 sequence (DNA): TGTGCCATCAGTGGCGGGACAGGGGATAACATTCAGTACTTT.

The chain uses TRBV7-2 and TRBJ2-1, with D unclear. Germline V lookup: CDR1 SGHTA, CDR2 FQGNSA. CDR3 length: 14 amino acids. V was shortened by 0 bases and J by 7 bases, with 10 bases between the two germline ends. CDR3 in amino acids: CASSLAPLDNEQFF. The CDR3 DNA reads as TGTGCCAGCAGCTTAGCGCCTTTGGATAATGAGCAGTTCTTC.